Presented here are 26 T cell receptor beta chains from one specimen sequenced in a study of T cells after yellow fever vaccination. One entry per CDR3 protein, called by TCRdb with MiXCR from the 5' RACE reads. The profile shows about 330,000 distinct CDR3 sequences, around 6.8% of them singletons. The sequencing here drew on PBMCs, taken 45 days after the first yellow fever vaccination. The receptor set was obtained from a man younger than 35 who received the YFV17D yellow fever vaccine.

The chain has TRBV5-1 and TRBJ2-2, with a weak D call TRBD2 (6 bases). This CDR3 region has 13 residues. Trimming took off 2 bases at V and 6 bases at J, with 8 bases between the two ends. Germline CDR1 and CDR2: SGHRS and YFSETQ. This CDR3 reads CASSFREAGELFF. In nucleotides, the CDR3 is TGCGCCAGCAGCTTTAGGGAGGCCGGGGAGCTGTTTTTT. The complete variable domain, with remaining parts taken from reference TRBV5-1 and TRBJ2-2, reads KAGVTQTPRYLIKTRGQQVTLSCSPISGHRSVSWYQQTPGQGLQFLFEYFSETQRNKGNFPGRFSGRQFSNSRSEMNVSTLELGDSALYLCASSFREAGELFFGEGSRLTVL.

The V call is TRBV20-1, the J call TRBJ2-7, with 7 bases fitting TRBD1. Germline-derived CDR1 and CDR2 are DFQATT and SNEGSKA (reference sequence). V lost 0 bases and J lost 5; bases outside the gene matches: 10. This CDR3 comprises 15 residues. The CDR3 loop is CSAREGRTGPDEQYF. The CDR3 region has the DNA TGCAGTGCTAGAGAGGGCAGGACAGGACCGGACGAGCAGTACTTC.

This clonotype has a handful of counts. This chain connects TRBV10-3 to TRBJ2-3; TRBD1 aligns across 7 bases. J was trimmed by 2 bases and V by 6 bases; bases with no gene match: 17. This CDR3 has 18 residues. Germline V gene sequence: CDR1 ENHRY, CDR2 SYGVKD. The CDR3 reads CAISKPDRPNPSTDTQYF. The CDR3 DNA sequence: TGTGCCATCAGCAAACCGGACAGGCCTAACCCTTCCACAGATACGCAGTATTTT.

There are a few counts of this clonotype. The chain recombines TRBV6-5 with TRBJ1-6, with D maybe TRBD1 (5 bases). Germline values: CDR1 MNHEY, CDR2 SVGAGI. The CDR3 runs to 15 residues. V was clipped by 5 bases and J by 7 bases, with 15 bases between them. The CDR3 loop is CASSLAGGANSPLHF. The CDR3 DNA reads TGTGCCAGCAGTCTAGCTGGAGGGGCAAATTCACCCCTCCACTTT.

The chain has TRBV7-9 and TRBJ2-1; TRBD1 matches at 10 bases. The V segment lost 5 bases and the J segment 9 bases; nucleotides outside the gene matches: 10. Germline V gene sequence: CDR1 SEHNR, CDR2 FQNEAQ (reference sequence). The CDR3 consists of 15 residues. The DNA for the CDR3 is TGTGCCAGCAGCCCGGGACAGGGGTTTACTGCTGAGCAGTTCTTC. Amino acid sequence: CASSPGQGFTAEQFF. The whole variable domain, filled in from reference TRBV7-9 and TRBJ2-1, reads DTGVSQNPRHKITKRGQNVTFRCDPISEHNRLYWYRQTLGQGPEFLTYFQNEAQLEKSRLLSDRFSAERPKGSFSTLEIQRTEQGDSAMYLCASSPGQGFTAEQFFGPGTRLTVL.

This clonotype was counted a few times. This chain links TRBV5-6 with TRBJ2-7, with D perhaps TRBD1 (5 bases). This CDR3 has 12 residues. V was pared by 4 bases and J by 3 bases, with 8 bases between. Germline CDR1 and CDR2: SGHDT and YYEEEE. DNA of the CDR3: TGTGCCAGCAGCGTGACAGACTACGAGCAGTACGTC. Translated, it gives CASSVTDYEQYV.

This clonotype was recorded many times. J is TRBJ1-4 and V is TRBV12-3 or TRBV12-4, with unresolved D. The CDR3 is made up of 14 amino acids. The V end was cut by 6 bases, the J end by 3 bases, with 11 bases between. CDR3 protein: CASSQVLANEKLFF. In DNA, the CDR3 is TGTGCCAGCAGCCAAGTTCTCGCTAATGAAAAACTGTTTTTT.

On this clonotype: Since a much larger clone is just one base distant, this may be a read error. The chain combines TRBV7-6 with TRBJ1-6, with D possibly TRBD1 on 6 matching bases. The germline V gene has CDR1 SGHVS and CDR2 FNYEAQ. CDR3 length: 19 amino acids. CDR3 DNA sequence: TGTGCCTGCAGCTTAAAGTCGCAGGGGCTGAGGTCCTATAATTCACCCCTCCACTTT. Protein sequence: CACSLKSQGLRSYNSPLHF.

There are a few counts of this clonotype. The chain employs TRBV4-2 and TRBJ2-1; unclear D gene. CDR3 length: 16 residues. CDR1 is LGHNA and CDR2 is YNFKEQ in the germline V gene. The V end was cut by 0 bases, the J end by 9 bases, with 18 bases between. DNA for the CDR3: TGTGCCAGCAGCCAAGAAATAGGGCTCCTAAGAGGTGAGCAGTTCTTC. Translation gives CASSQEIGLLRGEQFF.

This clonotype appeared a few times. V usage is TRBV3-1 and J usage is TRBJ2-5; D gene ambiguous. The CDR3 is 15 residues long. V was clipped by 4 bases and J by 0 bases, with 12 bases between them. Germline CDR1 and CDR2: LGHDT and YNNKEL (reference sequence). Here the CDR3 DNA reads TGTGCCAGCAGCCCGTTGGCGAGGTACCAAGAGACCCAGTACTTC. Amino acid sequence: CASSPLARYQETQYF.

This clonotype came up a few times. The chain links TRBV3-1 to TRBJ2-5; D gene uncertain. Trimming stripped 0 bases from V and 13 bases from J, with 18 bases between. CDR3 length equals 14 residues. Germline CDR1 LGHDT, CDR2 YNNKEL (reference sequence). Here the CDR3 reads CASSQEPDLVVPYF. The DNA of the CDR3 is TGTGCCAGCAGCCAAGAACCAGACCTAGTTGTTCCGTACTTC.

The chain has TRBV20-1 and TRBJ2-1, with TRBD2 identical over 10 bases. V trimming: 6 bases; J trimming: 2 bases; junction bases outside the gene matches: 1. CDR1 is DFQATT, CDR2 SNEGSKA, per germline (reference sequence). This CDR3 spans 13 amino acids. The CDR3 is CSAGLAAYNEQFF. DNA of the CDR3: TGCAGTGCCGGACTAGCGGCCTACAATGAGCAGTTCTTC.

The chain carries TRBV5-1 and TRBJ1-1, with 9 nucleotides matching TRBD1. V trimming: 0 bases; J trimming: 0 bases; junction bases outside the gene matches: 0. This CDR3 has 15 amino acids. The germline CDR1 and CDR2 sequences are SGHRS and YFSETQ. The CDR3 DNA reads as TGCGCCAGCAGCTTGGGGGACAGGGTGAACACTGAAGCTTTCTTT. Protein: CASSLGDRVNTEAFF.

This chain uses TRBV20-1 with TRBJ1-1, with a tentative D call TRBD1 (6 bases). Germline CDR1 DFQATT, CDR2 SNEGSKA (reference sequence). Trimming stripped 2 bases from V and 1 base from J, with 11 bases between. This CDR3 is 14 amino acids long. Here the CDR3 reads CSARWGARNTEAFF. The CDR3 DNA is TGCAGTGCTAGATGGGGGGCCAGGAACACTGAAGCTTTCTTT.

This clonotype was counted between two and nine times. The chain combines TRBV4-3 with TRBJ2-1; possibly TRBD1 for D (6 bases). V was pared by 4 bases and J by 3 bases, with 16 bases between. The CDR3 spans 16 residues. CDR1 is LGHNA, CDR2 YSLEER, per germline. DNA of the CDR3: TGCGCCAGCAGCCCTAGCAGGGGTACCATCTACAATGAGCAGTTCTTC. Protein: CASSPSRGTIYNEQFF.

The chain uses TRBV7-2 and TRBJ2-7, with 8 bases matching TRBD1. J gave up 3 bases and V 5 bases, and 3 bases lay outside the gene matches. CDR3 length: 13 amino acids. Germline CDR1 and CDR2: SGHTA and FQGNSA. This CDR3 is CASSPQGVYEQYF. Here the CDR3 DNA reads TGTGCCAGCAGCCCACAGGGGGTCTACGAGCAGTACTTC.

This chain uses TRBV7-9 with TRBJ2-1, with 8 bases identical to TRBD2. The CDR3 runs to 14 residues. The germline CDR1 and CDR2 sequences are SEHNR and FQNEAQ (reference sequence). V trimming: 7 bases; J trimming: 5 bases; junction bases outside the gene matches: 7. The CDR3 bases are TGTGCCAGCATCACTGGCGGGGGGAACAATGAGCAGTTCTTC. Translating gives CASITGGGNNEQFF. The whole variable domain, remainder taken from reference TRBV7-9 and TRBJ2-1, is DTGVSQNPRHKITKRGQNVTFRCDPISEHNRLYWYRQTLGQGPEFLTYFQNEAQLEKSRLLSDRFSAERPKGSFSTLEIQRTEQGDSAMYLCASITGGGNNEQFFGPGTRLTVL.

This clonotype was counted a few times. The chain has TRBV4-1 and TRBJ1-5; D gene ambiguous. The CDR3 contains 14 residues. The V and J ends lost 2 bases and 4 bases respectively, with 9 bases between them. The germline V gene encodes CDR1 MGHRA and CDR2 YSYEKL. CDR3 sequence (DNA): TGCGCCAGCAGCCAACACCCGGTAAATCAGCCCCAGCATTTT. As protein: CASSQHPVNQPQHF.

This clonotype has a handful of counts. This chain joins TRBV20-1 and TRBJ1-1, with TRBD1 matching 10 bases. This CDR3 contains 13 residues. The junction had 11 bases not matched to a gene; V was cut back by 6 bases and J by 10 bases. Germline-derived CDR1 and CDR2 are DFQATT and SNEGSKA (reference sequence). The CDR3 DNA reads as TGCAGTGCAGGACAGGGGGAATTACTAGGAGCTTTCTTT. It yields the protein CSAGQGELLGAFF.

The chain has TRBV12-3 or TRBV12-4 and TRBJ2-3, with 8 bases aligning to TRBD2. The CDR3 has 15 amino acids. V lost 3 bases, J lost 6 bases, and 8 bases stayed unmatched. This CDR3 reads CASSFDGGAWDTQYF. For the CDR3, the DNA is TGTGCCAGCAGTTTTGACGGGGGGGCCTGGGATACGCAGTATTTT.

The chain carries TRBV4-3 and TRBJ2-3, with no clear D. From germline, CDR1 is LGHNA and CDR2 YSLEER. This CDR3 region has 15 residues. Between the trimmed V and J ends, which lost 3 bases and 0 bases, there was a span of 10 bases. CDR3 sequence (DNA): TGCGCCAGCAGCCAGTATCAACTAAGCACAGATACGCAGTATTTT. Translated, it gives CASSQYQLSTDTQYF.

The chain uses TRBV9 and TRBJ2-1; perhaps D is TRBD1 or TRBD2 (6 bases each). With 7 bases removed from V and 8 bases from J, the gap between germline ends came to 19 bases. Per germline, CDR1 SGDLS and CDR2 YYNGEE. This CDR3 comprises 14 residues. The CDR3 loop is CASGQAGGRDEQFF. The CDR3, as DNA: TGTGCCAGCGGTCAAGCTGGGGGGCGGGATGAGCAGTTCTTC.

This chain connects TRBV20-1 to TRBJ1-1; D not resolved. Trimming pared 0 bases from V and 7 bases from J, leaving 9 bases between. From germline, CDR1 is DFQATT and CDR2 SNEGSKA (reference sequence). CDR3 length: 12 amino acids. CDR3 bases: TGCAGTGCTAGAGATCACCGTGATGAAGCTTTCTTT. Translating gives CSARDHRDEAFF.

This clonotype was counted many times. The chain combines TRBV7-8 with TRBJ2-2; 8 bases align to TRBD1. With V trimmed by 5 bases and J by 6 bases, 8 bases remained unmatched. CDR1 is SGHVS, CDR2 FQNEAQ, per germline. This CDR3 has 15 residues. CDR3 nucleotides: TGTGCCAGCAGCGAGCAGGGGGCAAGCGCCGGGGAGCTGTTTTTT. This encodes CASSEQGASAGELFF.

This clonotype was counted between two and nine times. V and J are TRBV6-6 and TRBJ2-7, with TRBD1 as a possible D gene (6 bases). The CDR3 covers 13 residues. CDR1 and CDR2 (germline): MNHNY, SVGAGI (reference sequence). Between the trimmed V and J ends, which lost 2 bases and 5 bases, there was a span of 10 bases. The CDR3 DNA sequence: TGTGCCAGCAGTTACAGAGGGGGACACGAGCAGTACGTC. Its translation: CASSYRGGHEQYV.

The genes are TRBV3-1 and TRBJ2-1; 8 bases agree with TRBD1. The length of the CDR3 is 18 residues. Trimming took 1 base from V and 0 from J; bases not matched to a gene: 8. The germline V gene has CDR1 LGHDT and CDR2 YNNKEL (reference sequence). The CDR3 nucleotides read TGTGCCAGCAGCCAAGCCAGGTATGGGACAGGCTCCTACAATGAGCAGTTCTTC. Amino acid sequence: CASSQARYGTGSYNEQFF.